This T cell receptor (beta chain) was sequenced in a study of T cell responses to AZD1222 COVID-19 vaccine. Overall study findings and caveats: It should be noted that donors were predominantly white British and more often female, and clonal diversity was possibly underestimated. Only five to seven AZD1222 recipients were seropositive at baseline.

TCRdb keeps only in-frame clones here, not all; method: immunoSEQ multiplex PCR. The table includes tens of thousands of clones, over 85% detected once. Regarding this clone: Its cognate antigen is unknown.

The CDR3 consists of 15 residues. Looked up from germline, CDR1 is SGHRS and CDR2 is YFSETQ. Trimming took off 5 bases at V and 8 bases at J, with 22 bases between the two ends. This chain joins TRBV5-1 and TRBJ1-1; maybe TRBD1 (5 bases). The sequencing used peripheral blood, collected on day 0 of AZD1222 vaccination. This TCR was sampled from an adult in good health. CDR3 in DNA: TGCGCCAGCAGAGCGAATACCGGGACCGGAGGCGAAGCTTTCTTT. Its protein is CASRANTGTGGEAFF.